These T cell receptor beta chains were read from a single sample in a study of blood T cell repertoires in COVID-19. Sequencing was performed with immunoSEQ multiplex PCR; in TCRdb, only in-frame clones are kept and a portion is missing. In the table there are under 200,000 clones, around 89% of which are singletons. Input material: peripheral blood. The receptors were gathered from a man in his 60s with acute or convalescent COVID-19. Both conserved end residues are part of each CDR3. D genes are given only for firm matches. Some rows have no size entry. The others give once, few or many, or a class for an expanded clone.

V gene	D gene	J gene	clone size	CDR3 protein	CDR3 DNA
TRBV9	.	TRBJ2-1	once	CASSDKRARSYNEQFF	TGTGCCAGCAGCGATAAGCGGGCACGCTCCTACAATGAGCAGTTCTTC
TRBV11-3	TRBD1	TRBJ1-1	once	CASSLTVPGTGNTEAFF	TGTGCCAGCAGCTTAACAGTCCCCGGGACAGGCAACACTGAAGCTTTCTTT
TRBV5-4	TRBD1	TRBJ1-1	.	CASSLDMTGGNTEAFF	TGTGCCAGCAGCTTGGACATGACAGGGGGGAACACTGAAGCTTTCTTT
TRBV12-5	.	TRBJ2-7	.	CASGLYSLVEQYF	TGTGCTAGTGGTTTGTACTCGCTTGTTGAGCAGTACTTC
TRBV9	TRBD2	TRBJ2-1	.	CASSVGGRGAYNEQFF	TGTGCCAGCAGCGTAGGAGGGCGGGGGGCCTACAATGAGCAGTTCTTC
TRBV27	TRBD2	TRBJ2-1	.	CASSWGSGGGYNEQFF	TGTGCCAGCTCCTGGGGTAGCGGGGGTGGTTACAATGAGCAGTTCTTC
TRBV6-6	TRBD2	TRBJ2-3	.	CASSPRRAGTASTDTQYF	TGTGCCAGCAGTCCCCGGCGAGCGGGAACCGCTAGCACAGATACGCAGTATTTT
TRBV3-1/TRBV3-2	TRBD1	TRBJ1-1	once	CASSYGQGLTEAFF	TGTGCCAGCAGCTATGGACAGGGACTAACTGAAGCTTTCTTT
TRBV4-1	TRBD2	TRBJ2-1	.	CASSQVMAGGLSEQFF	TGCGCCAGCAGCCAAGTAATGGCGGGGGGGCTAAGTGAGCAGTTCTTC
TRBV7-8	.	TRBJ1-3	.	CASSSRVGNTIYF	TGTGCCAGCAGCTCCAGGGTGGGAAACACCATATATTTT
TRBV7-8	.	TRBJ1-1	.	CASSSNFIEAFF	TGTGCCAGCAGCTCGAACTTCATCGAAGCTTTCTTT
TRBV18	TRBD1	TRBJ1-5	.	CASSPSRGQDQPQHF	TGTGCCAGCTCACCAAGCAGGGGGCAGGATCAGCCCCAGCATTTT
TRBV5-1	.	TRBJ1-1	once	CASSLEGVEAFF	TGCGCCAGCAGCTTGGAGGGGGTTGAAGCTTTCTTT
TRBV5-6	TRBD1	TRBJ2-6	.	CASSGGQGAGGANVLTF	TGTGCCAGCAGCGGAGGACAGGGAGCGGGTGGGGCCAACGTCCTGACTTTC
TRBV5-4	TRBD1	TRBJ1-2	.	CASLGQGGGYTF	TGTGCCAGTCTGGGCCAGGGGGGAGGCTACACCTTC
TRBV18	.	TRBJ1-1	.	CASSPGGGRTEAFF	TGTGCCAGCTCACCGGGAGGAGGACGCACTGAAGCTTTCTTT
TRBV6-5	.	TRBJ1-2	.	CASSYSDKYYGYTF	TGTGCCAGCAGTTACTCGGACAAGTACTATGGCTACACCTTC
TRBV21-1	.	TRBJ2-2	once	CASSKAVRQGMTGELFF	TGTGCCAGCAGCAAAGCCGTAAGACAGGGGATGACCGGGGAGCTGTTTTTT
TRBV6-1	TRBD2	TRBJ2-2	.	CASSENGGGNTGELFF	TGTGCCAGCAGTGAAAATGGCGGGGGGAACACCGGGGAGCTGTTTTTT
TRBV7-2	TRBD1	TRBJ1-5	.	CASSLDRQGNQPQHF	TGTGCCAGCAGCTTAGACCGACAGGGTAATCAGCCCCAGCATTTT
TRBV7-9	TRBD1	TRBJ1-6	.	CASRLQGPGLSPLHF	TGTGCCAGCAGACTACAGGGGCCTGGGTTGTCACCCCTCCACTTT
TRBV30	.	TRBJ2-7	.	CAWARSSYEQYF	TGTGCCTGGGCCCGGAGCTCCTACGAGCAGTACTTC
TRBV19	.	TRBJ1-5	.	CASRYARFNQPQHF	TGTGCCAGTAGATATGCCAGATTCAATCAGCCCCAGCATTTT
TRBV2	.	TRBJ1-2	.	CASSDRGRGYTF	TGTGCCAGCAGTGACAGGGGACGAGGCTACACCTTC
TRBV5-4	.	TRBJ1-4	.	CASSLEPPGDEKLFF	TGTGCCAGCAGCTTGGAACCCCCCGGAGATGAAAAACTGTTTTTT
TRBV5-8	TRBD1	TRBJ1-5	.	CASSTDRGQDQPQHF	TGTGCCAGCAGCACCGACAGGGGGCAGGATCAGCCCCAGCATTTT
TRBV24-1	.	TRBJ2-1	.	CATSDWQYNEQFF	TGTGCCACCAGTGATTGGCAATACAATGAGCAGTTCTTC
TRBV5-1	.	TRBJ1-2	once	CASSLKGSDGYTF	TGCGCCAGCAGCTTGAAGGGGTCCGATGGCTACACCTTC
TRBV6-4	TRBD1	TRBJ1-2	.	CASRRQGAPNYGYTF	TGTGCCAGCAGAAGACAGGGGGCTCCTAACTATGGCTACACCTTC
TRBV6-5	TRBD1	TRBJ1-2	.	CASSLKPGQGVGYTF	TGTGCCAGCAGTCTGAAGCCGGGACAGGGGGTCGGCTACACCTTC
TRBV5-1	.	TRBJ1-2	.	CASSLDPAGNYGYTF	TGCGCCAGCAGCTTGGATCCGGCGGGAAACTATGGCTACACCTTC
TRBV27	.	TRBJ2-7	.	CASSRTGSPRDQYF	TGTGCCAGCAGTAGAACAGGGTCCCCCAGGGATCAGTACTTC
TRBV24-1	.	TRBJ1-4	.	CATSEGGSTNEKLFF	TGTGCCACCAGTGAGGGGGGGTCAACTAATGAAAAACTGTTTTTT
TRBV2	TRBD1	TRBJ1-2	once	CASSGLGQGYYGYTF	TGTGCCAGCAGTGGATTGGGACAGGGGTACTATGGCTACACCTTC
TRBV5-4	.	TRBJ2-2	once	CASSLPGNTGELFF	TGTGCCAGCAGCTTGCCGGGAAACACCGGGGAGCTGTTTTTT